The 13 T cell receptor beta chains in this list originate from one sample, sequenced in a study of regulatory T cells in long-lasting Graves disease (dated by TCRdb to 2020 to 2022). The meaning of the sample's time point label: persistent/refractory GD, antithyroid drugs over 5 years with positive TRAb. For both TCR sequencing and RNA sequencing, RNA was extracted from PBMCs in TRIzol. The library was obtained by multiplex PCR. TCRdb names Illumina HiSeq 4000 as the instrument used. iRepertoire HTBI primers and Arm-PCR amplification of CDR3 regions were used to construct TCR beta libraries. TCRdb trimmed public reads at Q25 via fastp, called clones via MiXCR and kept in-frame beta chains. Every entry covers one CDR3 protein and lists the most common genes and DNA from its rows. The sample table holds 500,000 to 700,000 distinct CDR3 sequences, of which 25% to 35% were seen once. The ten top clones hold about two fifths of the sample.

The specimen comprised peripheral blood mononuclear cells (PBMCs), sampled when the disease was refractory, from a patient treated with antithyroid drugs. The receptors shown here come from a female donor with Graves disease.

V and J are TRBV12-3 or TRBV12-4 and TRBJ1-2; 7 bases agree with TRBD1. The CDR3 totals 12 residues. The V segment lost 8 bases and the J segment 7 bases; nucleotides outside the gene matches: 7. CDR3 in DNA: TGTGCCAGCGGGAAGGGGGCGGGTGGCTACACCTTC. Translation gives CASGKGAGGYTF.

This clonotype has a handful of counts. The V and J genes are TRBV7-9 and TRBJ1-1; 7 bases line up with TRBD1. The CDR3 spans 18 residues. CDR1 SEHNR and CDR2 FQNEAQ come from the germline V gene (reference sequence). Trimming removed 4 bases from V and 3 bases from J; junction bases left unmatched: 17. The CDR3 loop is CASSSAGTVNRGDTEAFF. DNA of the CDR3: TGTGCCAGCAGCTCGGCTGGGACAGTAAACCGCGGGGACACTGAAGCTTTCTTT. Full variable domain (missing parts from reference TRBV7-9 and TRBJ1-1): DTGVSQNPRHKITKRGQNVTFRCDPISEHNRLYWYRQTLGQGPEFLTYFQNEAQLEKSRLLSDRFSAERPKGSFSTLEIQRTEQGDSAMYLCASSSAGTVNRGDTEAFFGQGTRLTVV.

The chain joins TRBV12-3 or TRBV12-4 to TRBJ1-6; D is possibly TRBD1 (5 bases). The CDR3 covers 15 residues. The V and J ends lost 3 bases and 4 bases respectively, with 10 bases between them. CDR3 DNA sequence: TGTGCCAGCAGTTTTCGGCCAGGGTATAATTCACCCCTCCACTTT. Its translation: CASSFRPGYNSPLHF.

The V call is TRBV6-1, the J call TRBJ1-5, with D hard to call. Germline values: CDR1 MNHNS, CDR2 SASEGT. This CDR3 has 13 amino acids. The V end was cut by 10 bases, the J end by 7 bases, with 17 bases between. Here the CDR3 reads CATNPDGPQPQHF. In DNA form, the CDR3 reads TGTGCCACCAACCCGGACGGGCCCCAGCCCCAGCATTTT.

This clonotype was recorded a few times. The V and J genes are TRBV15 and TRBJ1-5, with no clear D. The germline V gene has CDR1 LNHNV and CDR2 YYDKDF (reference sequence). V was trimmed by 1 base and J by 1 base, leaving 5 bases between them. The CDR3 spans 14 residues. The CDR3 here is CATSRGGSNQPQHF. The CDR3, as DNA: TGTGCCACCAGCAGAGGTGGGAGCAATCAGCCCCAGCATTTT.

This clonotype was counted only a few times. V gene TRBV29-1 combines with J gene TRBJ2-4; 15 bases fit TRBD2. J lost 0 bases, V lost 6 bases, and 6 bases had no gene match. The CDR3 consists of 17 residues. Germline CDR1 and CDR2: SQVTM and ANQGSEA. The CDR3 DNA is TGCAGCGTGGAGGGACTAGCGGGAGGACTAGCCAAAAACATTCAGTACTTC. Translated, it gives CSVEGLAGGLAKNIQYF.

This clonotype showed up just a few times. The chain combines TRBV6-4 with TRBJ2-5; 13 bases line up with TRBD2. Unmatched junction bases numbered 7, after V lost 5 bases and J lost 10 bases. Germline lookup yields CDR1 MRHNA and CDR2 SNTAGT. The CDR3 runs to 14 residues. This chain's CDR3 is CASSSGLAGVVQYF. The CDR3 nucleotides are TGTGCCAGCAGTTCCGGACTAGCGGGAGTGGTCCAGTACTTC.

In its sample, this clonotype was seen a few times. The CDR3 DNA follows: TGCAGTGCTAGGGGGGACTCAGGATATAGCAATCAGCCCCAGCATTTT. Its protein is CSARGDSGYSNQPQHF. The V and J genes are TRBV20-1 and TRBJ1-5, with D possibly TRBD1 on 5 matching bases. Trimming removed 3 bases at V and 0 bases at J, with 15 bases between. CDR1 DFQATT and CDR2 SNEGSKA come from the germline V gene (reference sequence). The CDR3 is made up of 16 amino acids.

This chain joins TRBV6-2 or TRBV6-3 and TRBJ1-2; tentatively, D is TRBD1 (6 bases). The CDR3 spans 16 residues. V was trimmed by 0 bases and J by 4 bases, leaving 15 bases between them. The germline V gene has CDR1 MNHEY and CDR2 SVGEGT. The CDR3: CASSYSTAQGRYGYTF. In DNA form, the CDR3 reads TGTGCCAGCAGTTACTCGACAGCACAGGGTCGCTATGGCTACACCTTC.

The chain uses TRBV19 and TRBJ1-4; TRBD1 aligns across 8 bases. With V trimmed by 6 bases and J by 7 bases, 13 bases remained unmatched. CDR3 size: 16 residues. Germline V gives CDR1 LNHDA, CDR2 SQIVND (reference sequence). The DNA of the CDR3 is TGTGCCAGTAGCTACGCGACCGGGACAGGCATTGAAAAACTGTTTTTT. This gives the protein CASSYATGTGIEKLFF.

This clonotype showed up just a few times. The chain has TRBV12-3 or TRBV12-4 and TRBJ2-5; TRBD2 matches 8 bases. This CDR3 has 18 residues. The ends lost 6 bases at V and 5 bases at J; junction bases unmatched: 20. CDR3 sequence (DNA): TGTGCCAGCAGCCGAATTAAGAATCCAAGCGGGAGTGGGGAGACCCAGTACTTC. It is translated as CASSRIKNPSGSGETQYF.

This clonotype was detected a few times. The chain is built from TRBV10-3 and TRBJ1-2; TRBD1 matches 9 bases. CDR1 and CDR2 from the germline V gene are ENHRY and SYGVKD. This CDR3 is built from 14 residues. With V trimmed by 6 bases and J by 4 bases, 6 bases remained unmatched. In DNA form, the CDR3 reads TGTGCCATCAGCTTACCGGGACAGGGCTATGGCTACACCTTC. This codes for CAISLPGQGYGYTF.

This sequence joins TRBV20-1 and TRBJ2-7; tentative D call: TRBD2 (6 bases). Germline loops: CDR1 DFQATT, CDR2 SNEGSKA (reference sequence). V was clipped by 7 bases and J by 6 bases, with 16 bases between them. The CDR3 is 12 amino acids. This CDR3 reads CSGGWGGSEQYF. CDR3 DNA sequence: TGCAGTGGGGGATGGGGAGGATCCGAGCAGTACTTC.